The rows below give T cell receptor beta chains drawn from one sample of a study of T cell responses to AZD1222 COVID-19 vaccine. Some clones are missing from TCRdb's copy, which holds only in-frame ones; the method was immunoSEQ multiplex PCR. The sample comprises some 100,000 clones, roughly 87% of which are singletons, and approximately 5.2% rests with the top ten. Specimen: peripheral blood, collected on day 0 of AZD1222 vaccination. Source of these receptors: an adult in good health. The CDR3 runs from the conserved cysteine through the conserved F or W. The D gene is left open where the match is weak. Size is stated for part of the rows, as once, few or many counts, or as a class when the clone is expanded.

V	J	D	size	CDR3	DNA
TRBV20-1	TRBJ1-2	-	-	CSASIPGVSGYGYTF	TGCAGTGCTAGTATCCCAGGGGTATCGGGCTATGGCTACACCTTC
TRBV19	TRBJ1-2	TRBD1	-	CASNPGTVFYGYTF	TGTGCCAGTAACCCCGGGACAGTTTTCTATGGCTACACCTTC
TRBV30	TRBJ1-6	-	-	CAWSVRARGNSPLHF	TGTGCCTGGAGTGTACGAGCCCGGGGGAATTCACCCCTCCACTTT
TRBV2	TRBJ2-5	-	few	CASTGDHAETQYF	TGTGCCAGCACTGGGGACCACGCAGAGACCCAGTACTTC
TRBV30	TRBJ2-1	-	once	CAWSEDYNEQFF	TGTGCCTGGAGCGAAGACTACAATGAGCAGTTCTTC
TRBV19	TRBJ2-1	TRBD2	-	CASRTSGGARYNEQFF	TGTGCCTCAAGGACTAGCGGGGGGGCCCGATACAATGAGCAGTTCTTC
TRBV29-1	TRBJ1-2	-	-	CSVGSTGGYTF	TGCAGCGTGGGCTCAACTGGGGGCTACACCTTC
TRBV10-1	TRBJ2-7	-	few	CASSGDSGPYEQYF	TGCGCCAGCAGTGGGGACTCTGGGCCCTACGAGCAGTACTTC
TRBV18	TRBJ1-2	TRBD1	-	CASSPVGQYGYTF	TGTGCCAGCTCACCAGTGGGACAGTATGGCTACACCTTC
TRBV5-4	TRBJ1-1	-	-	CASSDRGQFTEAFF	TGTGCCAGCAGTGACCGTGGACAGTTTACTGAAGCTTTCTTT
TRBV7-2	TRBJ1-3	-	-	CASSQGSPFSGNTIYF	TGTGCCAGCAGCCAAGGGTCCCCCTTCTCTGGAAACACCATATATTTT
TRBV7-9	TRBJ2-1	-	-	CASSYDSGDEQFF	TGTGCCAGCAGCTATGACTCGGGGGATGAGCAGTTCTTC
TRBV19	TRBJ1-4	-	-	CASSISDSNEKLFF	TGTGCCAGTAGTATATCTGACAGCAATGAAAAACTGTTTTTT
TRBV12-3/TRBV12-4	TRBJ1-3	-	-	CASSFTQNTIYF	TGTGCCAGCAGTTTCACGCAGAACACCATATATTTT
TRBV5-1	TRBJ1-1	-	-	CASSLSGKATEAFF	TGCGCCAGCAGCTTGTCCGGGAAAGCCACTGAAGCTTTCTTT
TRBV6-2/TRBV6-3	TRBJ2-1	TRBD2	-	CASSSPGRGRENEQFF	TGTGCCAGCAGTTCTCCCGGGCGCGGGAGGGAAAATGAGCAGTTCTTC
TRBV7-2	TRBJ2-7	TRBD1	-	CASSRDRAYEQYF	TGTGCCAGCAGCCGGGACAGAGCCTACGAGCAGTACTTC
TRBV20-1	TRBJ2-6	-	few	CSASDGGPTSGANVLTF	TGCAGTGCTAGTGATGGGGGGCCCACCTCTGGGGCCAACGTCCTGACTTTC
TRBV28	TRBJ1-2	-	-	CASQSPQGVYGYTF	TGTGCCAGCCAAAGCCCACAGGGTGTCTATGGCTACACCTTC
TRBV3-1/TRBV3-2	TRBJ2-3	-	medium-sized	CASSRRTSSTDTQYF	TGTGCCAGCAGCCGTAGGACATCTAGCACAGATACGCAGTATTTT
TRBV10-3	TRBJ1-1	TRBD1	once	CAIRPGQGNYMNTEAFF	TGTGCCATCAGGCCGGGACAGGGGAATTATATGAACACTGAAGCTTTCTTT
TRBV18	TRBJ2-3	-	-	CASSPLTGNDTDTQYF	TGTGCCAGCTCACCACTAACGGGAAACGACACAGATACGCAGTATTTT
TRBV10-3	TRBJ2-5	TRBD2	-	CAISESLAGGQETQYF	TGTGCCATCAGTGAGTCCTTAGCGGGGGGCCAAGAGACCCAGTACTTC